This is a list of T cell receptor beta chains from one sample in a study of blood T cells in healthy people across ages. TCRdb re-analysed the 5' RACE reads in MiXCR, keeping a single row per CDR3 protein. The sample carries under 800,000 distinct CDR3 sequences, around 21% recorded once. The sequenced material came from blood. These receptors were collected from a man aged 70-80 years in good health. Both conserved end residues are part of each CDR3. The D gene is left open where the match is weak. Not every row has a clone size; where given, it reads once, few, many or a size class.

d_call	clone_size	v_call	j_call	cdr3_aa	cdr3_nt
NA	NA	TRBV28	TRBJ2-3	CASSRSLASRADTQYF	TGTGCCAGCAGTCGATCACTAGCCTCGAGGGCAGATACGCAGTATTTT
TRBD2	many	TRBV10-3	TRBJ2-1	CAIPKEELAGEDEQFF	TGTGCCATCCCAAAAGAAGAACTAGCGGGAGAGGATGAGCAGTTCTTC
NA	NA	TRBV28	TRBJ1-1	CASSSPHENTEAFF	TGTGCCAGCAGTTCACCTCACGAGAACACTGAAGCTTTCTTT
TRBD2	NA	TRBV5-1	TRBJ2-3	CASSTSGIPNNREYF	TGCGCCAGCAGCACTAGCGGGATTCCCAATAATCGGGAGTATTTT
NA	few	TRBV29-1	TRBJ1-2	CTTEENYGYTF	TGCACCACGGAGGAAAACTATGGCTACACCTTC
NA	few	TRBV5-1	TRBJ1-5	CASSLVGGNQPQHF	TGCGCCAGCAGCTTGGTAGGGGGCAATCAGCCCCAGCATTTT
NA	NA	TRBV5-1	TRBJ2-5	CASSWGNLGETQYF	TGCGCCAGCAGCTGGGGGAATTTAGGGGAGACCCAGTACTTC
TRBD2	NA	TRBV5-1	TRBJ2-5	CASNLVASGQETQYF	TGCGCCAGCAACCTGGTGGCTAGCGGACAAGAGACCCAGTACTTC
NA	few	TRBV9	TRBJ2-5	CASSALASQETQYF	TGTGCCAGCAGCGCGCTAGCGTCTCAAGAGACCCAGTACTTC
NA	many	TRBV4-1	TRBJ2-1	CASSQIPTGHEQFF	TGCGCCAGCAGCCAGATCCCGACCGGCCATGAGCAGTTCTTC
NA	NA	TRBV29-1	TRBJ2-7	CSVVRDTTYEQYF	TGCAGCGTTGTCCGGGACACCACTTACGAGCAGTACTTC
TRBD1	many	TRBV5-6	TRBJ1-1	CASSDRGGTEAFF	TGTGCCAGCAGCGACAGGGGTGGTACTGAAGCTTTCTTT
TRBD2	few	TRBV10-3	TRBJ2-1	CAISPGLATNEQFF	TGTGCCATCAGCCCGGGACTAGCGACGAATGAGCAGTTCTTC
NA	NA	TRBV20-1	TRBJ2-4	CSARAGAKNIQYF	TGCAGTGCTAGAGCGGGAGCCAAAAACATTCAGTACTTC
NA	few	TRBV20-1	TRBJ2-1	CSASPYNEQFF	TGCAGTGCTAGCCCATACAATGAGCAGTTCTTC
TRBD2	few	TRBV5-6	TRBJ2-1	CAYGAGVVNEQFF	TGTGCCTATGGGGCGGGAGTAGTAAATGAGCAGTTCTTC
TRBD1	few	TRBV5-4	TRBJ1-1	CASSPRTGVDTEAFF	TGTGCCAGCAGCCCCCGGACAGGGGTCGACACTGAAGCTTTCTTT
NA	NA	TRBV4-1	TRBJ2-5	CASSQGAGTYQETQYF	TGCGCCAGCAGCCAAGGGGCAGGGACCTACCAAGAGACCCAGTACTTC
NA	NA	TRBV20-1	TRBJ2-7	CSASGAIDEQYF	TGCAGTGCTAGCGGAGCTATCGACGAGCAGTACTTC
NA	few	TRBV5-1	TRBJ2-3	CASSLPPAGSGTGTQYF	TGCGCCAGCAGCCTACCCCCTGCGGGAAGTGGCACAGGTACGCAGTATTTT
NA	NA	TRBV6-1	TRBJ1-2	CASSVEKGGNYGYTF	TGTGCCAGCAGTGTTGAGAAGGGTGGCAACTATGGCTACACCTTC
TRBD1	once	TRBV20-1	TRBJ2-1	CSAGIRDRGDEQFF	TGCAGTGCTGGGATCCGGGACAGGGGCGATGAGCAGTTCTTC
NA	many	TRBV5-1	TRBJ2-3	CASSLESADTQYF	TGCGCCAGCAGCTTGGAGTCGGCAGATACGCAGTATTTT
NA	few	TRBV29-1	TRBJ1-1	CSVEGRNTEAFF	TGCAGCGTTGAAGGCAGGAACACTGAAGCTTTCTTT
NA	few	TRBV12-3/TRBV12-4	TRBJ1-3	CASNAGSGNTIYF	TGTGCCAGCAATGCAGGGTCTGGAAACACCATATATTTT
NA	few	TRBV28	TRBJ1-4	CASSLPGSSNEKLFF	TGTGCCAGCAGTTTACCAGGGTCGAGTAATGAAAAACTGTTTTTT
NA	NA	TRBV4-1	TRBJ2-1	CASSQGGGIYNEQFF	TGCGCCAGCAGCCAAGGTGGGGGAATCTACAATGAGCAGTTCTTC
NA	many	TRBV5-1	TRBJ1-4	CASSLGRAEKLFF	TGCGCCAGCAGCTTAGGACGGGCGGAAAAACTGTTTTTT
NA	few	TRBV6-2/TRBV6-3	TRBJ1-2	CASSYSAGTGGYTF	TGTGCCAGCAGTTACTCGGCAGGAACGGGCGGCTACACCTTC
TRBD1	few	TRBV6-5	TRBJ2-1	CASSYFSGGGNEQFF	TGTGCCAGCAGTTACTTTTCAGGGGGTGGGAATGAGCAGTTCTTC
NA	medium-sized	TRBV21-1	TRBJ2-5	CASSKRGRETQYF	TGTGCCAGCAGCAAACGTGGAAGAGAGACCCAGTACTTC
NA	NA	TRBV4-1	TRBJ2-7	CASSPGAASSYEQYF	TGCGCCAGCAGCCCCGGGGCCGCGAGCTCCTACGAGCAGTACTTC
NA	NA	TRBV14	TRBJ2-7	CASSQDLPGNGEQYF	TGTGCCAGCAGCCAAGACCTACCCGGGAACGGCGAGCAGTACTTC
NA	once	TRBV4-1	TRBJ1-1	CASSQSTGGVTEAFF	TGCGCCAGCAGCCAATCAACAGGCGGGGTCACTGAAGCTTTCTTT
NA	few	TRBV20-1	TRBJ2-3	CSANVPSTDTQYF	TGCAGTGCCAACGTACCTAGCACAGATACGCAGTATTTT